Below are 20 T cell receptor beta chains sequenced from a single sample in a study of blood T cell repertoires in COVID-19. Produced via immunoSEQ multiplex PCR; TCRdb's table is partial and in-frame only. This table holds about 170,000 clones, around 87% found once. The sequenced material came from peripheral blood. These receptors were taken from a man aged 55 to 69 with COVID-19, enrolled during active disease.

The V gene is TRBV6-5, the J gene TRBJ1-4; no clear D gene. CDR1 is MNHEY, CDR2 SVGAGI, per germline. V was pared by 6 bases and J by 0 bases, with 5 bases between. The CDR3 is made up of 13 amino acids. CDR3 protein: CASSTATNEKLFF. The CDR3 coding sequence is TGTGCCAGCAGCACAGCAACTAATGAAAAACTGTTTTTT.

The chain recombines TRBV11-3 with TRBJ2-1; tentatively, D is TRBD2 (6 bases). Trimming pared 2 bases from V and 0 bases from J, leaving 8 bases between. CDR1 SGHNT and CDR2 YENEEA come from the germline V gene. The CDR3 loop spans 15 amino acids. This chain's CDR3 is CASSLNGGSYNEQFF. CDR3 nucleotide sequence: TGTGCCAGCAGCTTAAACGGGGGCTCCTACAATGAGCAGTTCTTC.

Only a few counts were recorded for this clone. This chain joins TRBV5-1 and TRBJ1-5; TRBD1 aligns across 7 bases. V was clipped by 4 bases and J by 2 bases; unmatched bases: 3. CDR1 and CDR2 from the germline V gene are SGHRS and YFSETQ. This CDR3 comprises 14 residues. The CDR3 DNA follows: TGCGCCAGCAGCCCCGGACAGGGCAATCAGCCCCAGCATTTT. Encoded protein: CASSPGQGNQPQHF.

The rearrangement links TRBV18 to TRBJ1-1, with 9 bases identical to TRBD1. V was pared by 3 bases and J by 0 bases, with 8 bases of the junction left unmatched. The CDR3 is 17 amino acids. The germline V gene has CDR1 KGHSH and CDR2 LQKENI. The CDR3 reads CASSPPGTGTMNTEAFF. CDR3 nucleotide sequence: TGTGCCAGCTCACCCCCCGGGACAGGGACGATGAACACTGAAGCTTTCTTT.

The chain links TRBV18 to TRBJ1-1; TRBD1 matches 10 bases. The V segment lost 6 bases and the J segment 3 bases; nucleotides outside the gene matches: 7. The CDR3 contains 15 residues. Germline V gives CDR1 KGHSH, CDR2 LQKENI. The chain's CDR3 is CASSAGTGAYTEAFF. The CDR3 coding sequence is TGTGCCAGCTCCGCCGGGACAGGGGCGTACACTGAAGCTTTCTTT. The full variable domain, in which reference TRBV18 and TRBJ1-1 provide the parts outside the CDR3, is NAGVMQNPRHLVRRRGQEARLRCSPMKGHSHVYWYRQLPEEGLKFMVYLQKENIIDESGMPKERFSAEFPKEGPSILRIQQVVRGDSAAYFCASSAGTGAYTEAFFGQGTRLTVV.

The V and J genes are TRBV15 and TRBJ2-5; TRBD2 matches at 10 bases. This CDR3 comprises 18 residues. Per germline, CDR1 LNHNV and CDR2 YYDKDF (reference sequence). With V trimmed by 5 bases and J by 4 bases, 16 bases remained unmatched. The CDR3 bases are TGTGCCACCAGCTTCCGAAGCGGGGGGGTCGTTTTTAGAGAGACCCAGTACTTC. Its translation is CATSFRSGGVVFRETQYF.

This rearrangement joins TRBV11-2 to TRBJ2-1, with 8 bases fitting TRBD2. Unmatched junction bases numbered 5, after V lost 4 bases and J lost 0 bases. The CDR3 is 16 amino acids. In germline, CDR1 is SGHAT, CDR2 FQNNGV. In DNA, the CDR3 is TGTGCCAGCAGCTGGTGGGGACTAGACTCCTACAATGAGCAGTTCTTC. Its protein is CASSWWGLDSYNEQFF.

The chain is built from TRBV7-2 and TRBJ2-7; 8 nucleotides line up with TRBD2. Germline V gives CDR1 SGHTA, CDR2 FQGNSA. This CDR3 is 15 amino acids long. V was clipped by 5 bases and J by 5 bases; unmatched bases: 11. This CDR3 reads CASSPITGGPHEQYF. CDR3 bases: TGTGCCAGCAGCCCTATCACGGGGGGGCCACACGAGCAGTACTTC.

The V call is TRBV5-1, the J call TRBJ2-1; D is unclear. CDR1 and CDR2 (germline): SGHRS, YFSETQ. The CDR3 is 12 residues long. The V gene lost 2 bases and the J gene lost 5 bases, with 5 bases spanning the gap. The chain's CDR3 is CASSFDNNEQFF. Here the CDR3 DNA reads TGCGCCAGCAGCTTCGACAACAATGAGCAGTTCTTC.

On this clone itself: The same CDR3 arises from other DNA sequences in this sample as well. The gene calls are TRBV24-1 and TRBJ1-2, with 8 bases fitting TRBD1. The CDR3 consists of 15 residues. Germline loops: CDR1 KGHDR, CDR2 SFDVKD. V dropped 4 bases and J dropped 4; count of bases not matched to a gene: 7. The CDR3 protein is CATSDPGQGGYGYTF. The CDR3 bases are TGTGCCACCAGTGACCCAGGACAGGGCGGCTATGGCTACACCTTC.

The chain links TRBV27 to TRBJ2-3, with 9 positions matching TRBD1. Looked up from germline, CDR1 is MNHEY and CDR2 is SMNVEV (reference sequence). V lost 6 bases to trimming and J lost 4 bases; unmatched junction nucleotides: 11. The CDR3 totals 16 residues. Here the CDR3 reads CASSLQGAAVADTQYF. The CDR3 DNA reads TGTGCCAGCAGCCTACAGGGGGCTGCTGTCGCAGATACGCAGTATTTT.

In its sample, this clone was seen a few times. The chain has TRBV27 and TRBJ1-4; the match to TRBD1 covers 7 bases. CDR3 length: 15 residues. Germline loops: CDR1 MNHEY, CDR2 SMNVEV (reference sequence). The junction had 3 bases not matched to a gene; V was cut back by 1 base and J by 4 bases. CDR3 coding DNA: TGTGCCAGCAGTTTATGGGGGACAGATAATGAAAAACTGTTTTTT. It specifies CASSLWGTDNEKLFF.

This clone occurred once. The gene calls are TRBV19 and TRBJ1-2; 8 nucleotides match TRBD1. The CDR3 has 13 residues. Germline-derived CDR1 and CDR2 are LNHDA and SQIVND (reference sequence). With V trimmed by 5 bases and J by 5 bases, 4 bases remained unmatched. The CDR3 sequence is CASSFRTGYGYTF. The CDR3 nucleotides are TGTGCCAGTAGTTTTCGGACAGGGTATGGCTACACCTTC.

The chain links TRBV3-1 (or the pseudogene TRBV3-2) to TRBJ1-3; D may be TRBD1 (5 bases). The CDR3 extends over 16 amino acids. Germline V lookup: CDR1 LGHDT, CDR2 YNNKEL (reference sequence). Trimming shortened V by 5 bases and J by 1 base, and 15 bases separated the two germline ends. The CDR3: CASSLPLGGSGNTIYF. In DNA form, the CDR3 reads TGTGCCAGCAGCTTACCACTGGGGGGATCTGGAAACACCATATATTTT.

The V call is TRBV6-1, the J call TRBJ1-2; the D is unclear. V lost 2 bases and J 13 bases, leaving 20 bases between the germline ends. The CDR3 contains 14 residues. Germline CDR1 and CDR2: MNHNS and SASEGT. The CDR3 DNA reads TGTGCCAGCAGTGAACAAGTCGGTACTTACAGTCCCACCTTC. Its protein product is CASSEQVGTYSPTF.

J is TRBJ2-2 and V is TRBV19, with D possibly TRBD1 on 5 matching bases. This CDR3 has 15 residues. Trimming shortened V by 4 bases and J by 5 bases, and 14 bases separated the two germline ends. Per germline, CDR1 LNHDA and CDR2 SQIVND (reference sequence). This CDR3 is CASSTSGASTGELFF. The CDR3 nucleotides read TGTGCCAGTAGTACCTCTGGGGCGAGTACCGGGGAGCTGTTTTTT.

To note about this clone: The sample has other DNA sequences that encode this CDR3 too. J is TRBJ2-7 and V is TRBV5-1, with D perhaps matching TRBD2 (6 bases). CDR3 length equals 14 residues. Per the germline V gene, CDR1 is SGHRS and CDR2 is YFSETQ. V lost 4 bases, J lost 4 bases, and 15 bases lay in between. CDR3 residues: CASSPLGRGYEQYF. Written as DNA, the CDR3 is TGCGCCAGCAGCCCACTCGGGCGGGGTTACGAGCAGTACTTC.

The gene calls are TRBV6-6 and TRBJ1-1; a weak D match, TRBD1 (5 bases). The CDR3 runs to 12 residues. Germline V lookup: CDR1 MNHNY, CDR2 SVGAGI (reference sequence). Trimming removed 2 bases at V and 12 bases at J, with 13 bases between. The CDR3 sequence is CASSYKEQGTFF. CDR3 sequence (DNA): TGTGCCAGCAGTTACAAGGAGCAGGGTACTTTCTTT.

The gene calls are TRBV5-6 and TRBJ2-7; D might be TRBD1 (5 bases). The CDR3 has 16 amino acids. V was shortened by 3 bases and J by 0 bases, with 16 bases between the two germline ends. Germline V gene sequence: CDR1 SGHDT, CDR2 YYEEEE. The CDR3 sequence is CASSSRWQDNSYEQYF. In DNA, the CDR3 is TGTGCCAGCAGCTCCCGATGGCAGGACAACTCCTACGAGCAGTACTTC.

This clone was detected a few times. The V call is TRBV7-9, the J call TRBJ2-7; TRBD2 matches at 10 bases. V lost 5 bases, J lost 5 bases, and 3 bases stayed unmatched. In germline, CDR1 is SEHNR, CDR2 FQNEAQ (reference sequence). The CDR3 is 13 amino acids. CDR3 DNA sequence: TGTGCCAGCAGCCTCGGGACTAGCGACGAGCAGTACTTC. This encodes CASSLGTSDEQYF. The complete variable domain, with remaining parts taken from reference TRBV7-9 and TRBJ2-7, reads DTGVSQNPRHKITKRGQNVTFRCDPISEHNRLYWYRQTLGQGPEFLTYFQNEAQLEKSRLLSDRFSAERPKGSFSTLEIQRTEQGDSAMYLCASSLGTSDEQYFGPGTRLTVT.